This record covers a single T cell receptor (beta chain). Its antigen is not identified. This sample is drawn from a study of cytomegalovirus exposure and HLA in healthy donors. Study details: A later analysis reported the 100 to 150 validation repertoires used the same platform as the approximately 700 first-cohort repertoires.

Some clones are missing from TCRdb's copy, which holds only in-frame ones; the method was immunoSEQ multiplex PCR. This table has some 100,000 clones, around 85% appearing once. Study results and caveats: The study listed 164 cytomegalovirus-associated TCR beta chains.

Germline V gene sequence: CDR1 LGHNA, CDR2 YNFKEQ. V was clipped by 0 bases and J by 8 bases, with 10 bases between them. The CDR3 is made up of 14 amino acids. The receptor comes from a man younger than 30 in good health and CMV-seropositive. The specimen was PBMCs. The chain carries TRBV4-2 and TRBJ1-4; D remains ambiguous. CDR3 DNA sequence: TGTGCCAGCAGCCAAGACCTTGGAGGGGAAAAACTGTTTTTT. It is translated as CASSQDLGGEKLFF.